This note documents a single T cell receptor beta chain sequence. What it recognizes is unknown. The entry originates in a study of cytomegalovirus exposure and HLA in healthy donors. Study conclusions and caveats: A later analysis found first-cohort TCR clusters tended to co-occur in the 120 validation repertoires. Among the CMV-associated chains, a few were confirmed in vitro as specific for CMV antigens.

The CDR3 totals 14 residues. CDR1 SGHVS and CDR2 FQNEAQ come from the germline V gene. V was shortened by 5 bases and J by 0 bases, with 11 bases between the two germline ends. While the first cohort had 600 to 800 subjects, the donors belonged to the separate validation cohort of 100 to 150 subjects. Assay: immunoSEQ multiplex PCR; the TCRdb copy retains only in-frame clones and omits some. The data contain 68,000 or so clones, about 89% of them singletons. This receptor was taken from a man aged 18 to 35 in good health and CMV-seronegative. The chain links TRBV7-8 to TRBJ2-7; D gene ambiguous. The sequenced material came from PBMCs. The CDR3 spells CASSRRVYSYEQYF. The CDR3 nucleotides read TGTGCCAGCAGCCGGAGAGTCTACTCCTACGAGCAGTACTTC.